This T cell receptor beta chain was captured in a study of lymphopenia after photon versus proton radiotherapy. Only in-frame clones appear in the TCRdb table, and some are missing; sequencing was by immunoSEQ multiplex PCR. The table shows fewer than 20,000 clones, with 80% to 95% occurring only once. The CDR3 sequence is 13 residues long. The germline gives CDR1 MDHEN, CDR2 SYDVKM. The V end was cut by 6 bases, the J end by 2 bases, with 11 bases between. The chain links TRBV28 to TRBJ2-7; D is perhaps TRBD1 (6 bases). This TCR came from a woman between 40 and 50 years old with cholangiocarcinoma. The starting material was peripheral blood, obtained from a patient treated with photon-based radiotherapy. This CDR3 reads CASSPTGAYEQYF. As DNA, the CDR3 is TGTGCCAGCAGCCCGACAGGTGCCTACGAGCAGTACTTC.